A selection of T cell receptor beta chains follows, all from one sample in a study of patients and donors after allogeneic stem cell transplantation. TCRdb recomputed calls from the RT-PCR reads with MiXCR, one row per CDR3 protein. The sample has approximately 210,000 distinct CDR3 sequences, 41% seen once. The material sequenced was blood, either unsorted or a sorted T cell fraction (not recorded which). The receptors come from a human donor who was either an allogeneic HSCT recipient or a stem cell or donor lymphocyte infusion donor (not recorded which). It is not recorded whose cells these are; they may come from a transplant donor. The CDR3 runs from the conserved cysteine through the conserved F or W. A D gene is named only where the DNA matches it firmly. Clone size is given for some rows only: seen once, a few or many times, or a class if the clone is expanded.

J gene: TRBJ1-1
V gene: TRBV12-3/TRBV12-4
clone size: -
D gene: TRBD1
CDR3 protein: CASSLYLGTAEAFF
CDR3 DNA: TGTGCCAGCAGTTTATATTTAGGGACAGCTGAAGCTTTCTTT

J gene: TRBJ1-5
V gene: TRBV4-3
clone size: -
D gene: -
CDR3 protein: CASSQSVGVQPQHF
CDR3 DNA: TGCGCCAGCAGCCAATCCGTCGGGGTTCAGCCCCAGCATTTT

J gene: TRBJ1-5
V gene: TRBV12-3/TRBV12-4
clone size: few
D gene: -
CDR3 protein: CASSGYSNQPQHF
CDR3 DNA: TGTGCCAGCAGCGGATATAGCAATCAGCCCCAGCATTTT

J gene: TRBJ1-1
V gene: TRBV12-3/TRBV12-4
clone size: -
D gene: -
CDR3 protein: CASSLDRSEAFF
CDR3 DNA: TGTGCCAGCAGTTTAGACAGGTCTGAAGCTTTCTTT

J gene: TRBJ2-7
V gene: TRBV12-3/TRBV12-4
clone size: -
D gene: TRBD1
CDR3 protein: CASSLLPPGRQGSYEQYF
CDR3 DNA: TGTGCCAGCAGTCTTTTACCCCCCGGCAGACAGGGGTCCTACGAGCAGTACTTC

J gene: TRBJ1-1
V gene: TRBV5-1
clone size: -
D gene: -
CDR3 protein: CASSLTGPMNTEAFF
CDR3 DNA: TGCGCCAGCAGCTTGACAGGGCCAATGAACACTGAAGCTTTCTTT

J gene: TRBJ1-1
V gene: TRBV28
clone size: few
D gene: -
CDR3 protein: CASSRITEAFF
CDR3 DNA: TGTGCCAGCAGCCGCATCACTGAAGCTTTCTTT

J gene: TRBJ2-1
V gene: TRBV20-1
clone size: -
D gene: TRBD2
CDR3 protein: CSAITGLARSYNEQFF
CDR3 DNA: TGCAGTGCTATCACCGGACTAGCGAGATCCTACAATGAGCAGTTCTTC

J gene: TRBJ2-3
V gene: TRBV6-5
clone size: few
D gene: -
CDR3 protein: CASSYSRTRASTDTQYF
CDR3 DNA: TGTGCCAGCAGTTACTCACGGACTCGTGCTAGCACAGATACGCAGTATTTT

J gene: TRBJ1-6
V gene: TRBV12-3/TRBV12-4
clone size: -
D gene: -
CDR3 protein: CASSFWGYNSPLHF
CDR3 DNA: TGTGCCAGCAGTTTTTGGGGGTATAATTCACCCCTCCACTTT

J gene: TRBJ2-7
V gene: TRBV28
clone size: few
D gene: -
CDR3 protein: CASSSLGNEQYF
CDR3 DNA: TGTGCCAGCAGTTCCCTAGGGAACGAGCAGTACTTC

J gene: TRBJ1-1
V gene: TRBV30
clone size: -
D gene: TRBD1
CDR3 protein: CAWSVRGRSTEAFF
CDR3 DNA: TGTGCCTGGAGTGTCAGGGGGAGGTCCACTGAAGCTTTCTTT

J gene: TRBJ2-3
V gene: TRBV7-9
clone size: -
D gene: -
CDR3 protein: CASSLAGKSTDTQYF
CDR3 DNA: TGTGCCAGCAGCTTAGCAGGGAAAAGCACAGATACGCAGTATTTT

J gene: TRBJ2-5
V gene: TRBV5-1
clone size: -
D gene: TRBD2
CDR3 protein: CASSFGTSGSLETQYF
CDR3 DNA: TGCGCCAGCAGCTTCGGGACTAGCGGGAGTCTGGAGACCCAGTACTTC

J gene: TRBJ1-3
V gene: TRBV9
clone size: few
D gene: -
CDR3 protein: CASSAGTSGNTIYF
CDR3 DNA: TGTGCCAGCAGCGCCGGCACCTCTGGAAACACCATATATTTT

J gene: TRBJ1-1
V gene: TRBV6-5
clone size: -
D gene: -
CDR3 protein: CASSYGSGHLNTEAFF
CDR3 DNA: TGTGCCAGCAGTTACGGGTCGGGTCACCTGAACACTGAAGCTTTCTTT

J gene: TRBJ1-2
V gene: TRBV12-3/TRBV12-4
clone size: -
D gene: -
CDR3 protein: CASSFGGDQGKDYGYTF
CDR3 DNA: TGTGCCAGCAGTTTCGGGGGCGACCAGGGGAAGGACTATGGCTACACCTTC

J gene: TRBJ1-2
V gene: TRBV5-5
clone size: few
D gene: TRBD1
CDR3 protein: CASSFPGGGYTF
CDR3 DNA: TGTGCCAGCAGCTTTCCAGGGGGCGGCTACACCTTC

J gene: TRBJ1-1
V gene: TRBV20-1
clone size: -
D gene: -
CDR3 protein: CSARDAHVNTEAFF
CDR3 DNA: TGCAGTGCTAGAGACGCCCACGTGAACACTGAAGCTTTCTTT

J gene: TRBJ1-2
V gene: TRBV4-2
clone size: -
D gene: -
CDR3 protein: CASSLQAPQGGYGYTF
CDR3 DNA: TGTGCCAGCAGCCTCCAGGCCCCACAAGGAGGCTATGGCTACACCTTC

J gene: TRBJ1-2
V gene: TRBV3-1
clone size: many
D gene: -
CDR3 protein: CASSQDLGSYGYTF
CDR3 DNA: TGTGCCAGCAGCCAAGATTTGGGGAGCTATGGCTACACCTTC

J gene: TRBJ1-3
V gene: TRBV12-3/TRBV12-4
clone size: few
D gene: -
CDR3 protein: CASSPPRNPTLGNTIYF
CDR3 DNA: TGTGCCAGCAGTCCCCCACGCAATCCAACTCTGGGAAACACCATATATTTT

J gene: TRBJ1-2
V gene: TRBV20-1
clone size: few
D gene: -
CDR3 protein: CSARDIGAPTYGYTF
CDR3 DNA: TGCAGTGCTAGAGATATTGGGGCCCCTACCTATGGCTACACCTTC

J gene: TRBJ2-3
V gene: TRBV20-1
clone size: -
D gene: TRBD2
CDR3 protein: CSAPGLAGADTQYF
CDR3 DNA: TGCAGTGCTCCGGGACTAGCGGGAGCGGATACGCAGTATTTT

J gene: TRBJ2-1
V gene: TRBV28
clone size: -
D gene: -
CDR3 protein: CASSCVVPGPLRYNEQFF
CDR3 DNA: TGTGCCAGCAGTTGTGTAGTCCCTGGCCCTCTTCGCTACAATGAGCAGTTCTTC

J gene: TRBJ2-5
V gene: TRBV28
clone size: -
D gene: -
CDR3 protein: CASSFDTRGETQYF
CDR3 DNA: TGTGCCAGCAGTTTCGACACTAGAGGAGAGACCCAGTACTTC

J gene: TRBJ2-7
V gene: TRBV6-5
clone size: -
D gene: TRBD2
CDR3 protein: CASSFSGSLTYEQYF
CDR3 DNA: TGTGCCAGCAGTTTTAGCGGGAGCTTAACCTACGAGCAGTACTTC

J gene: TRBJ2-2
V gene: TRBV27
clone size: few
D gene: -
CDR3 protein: CASSFTAYNTGELFF
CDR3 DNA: TGTGCCAGCAGTTTTACAGCGTACAACACCGGGGAGCTGTTTTTT

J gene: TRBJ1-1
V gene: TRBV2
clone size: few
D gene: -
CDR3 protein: CASSFRKNTEAFF
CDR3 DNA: TGTGCCAGCAGTTTCAGGAAGAACACTGAAGCTTTCTTT

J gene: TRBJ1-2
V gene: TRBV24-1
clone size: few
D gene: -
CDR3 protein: CATSDTVNYGYTF
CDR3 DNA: TGTGCCACCAGTGATACTGTTAACTATGGCTACACCTTC

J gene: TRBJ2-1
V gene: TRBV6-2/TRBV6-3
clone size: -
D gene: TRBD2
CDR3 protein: CASSYPRLAGYNEQFF
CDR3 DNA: TGTGCCAGCAGTTACCCCCGACTAGCGGGTTACAATGAGCAGTTCTTC

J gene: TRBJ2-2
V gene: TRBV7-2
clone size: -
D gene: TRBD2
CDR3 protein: CASSLLAGELAGELFF
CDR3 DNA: TGTGCCAGCAGCCTACTAGCGGGAGAATTAGCCGGGGAGCTGTTTTTT

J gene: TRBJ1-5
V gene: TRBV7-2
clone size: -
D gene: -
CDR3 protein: CASSLLAGVESQPQHF
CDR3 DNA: TGTGCCAGCAGCCTCTTGGCAGGGGTTGAAAGTCAGCCCCAGCATTTT

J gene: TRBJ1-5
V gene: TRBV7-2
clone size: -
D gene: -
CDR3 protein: CASSLEGVLQPQHF
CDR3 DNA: TGTGCCAGCAGCTTAGAGGGGGTTCTCCAGCCCCAGCATTTT

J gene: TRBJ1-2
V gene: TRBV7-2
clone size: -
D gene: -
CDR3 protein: CASSLARGGPPSGHYTF
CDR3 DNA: TGTGCCAGCAGCTTAGCTAGAGGGGGACCACCATCCGGGCACTACACCTTC

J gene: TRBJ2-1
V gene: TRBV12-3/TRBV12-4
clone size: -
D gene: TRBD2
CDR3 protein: CASSLWAGGQYNEQFF
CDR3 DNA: TGTGCCAGCAGTTTATGGGCGGGAGGGCAATACAATGAGCAGTTCTTC

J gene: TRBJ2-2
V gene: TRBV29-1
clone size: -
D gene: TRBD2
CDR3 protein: CSVRALAGDWGNTGELFF
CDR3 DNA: TGCAGCGTCCGAGCTCTAGCGGGAGACTGGGGGAACACCGGGGAGCTGTTTTTT

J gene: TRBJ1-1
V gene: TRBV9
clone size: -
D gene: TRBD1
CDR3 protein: CASSGGQGRTEAFF
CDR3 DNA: TGTGCCAGCAGCGGGGGACAGGGCCGAACTGAAGCTTTCTTT

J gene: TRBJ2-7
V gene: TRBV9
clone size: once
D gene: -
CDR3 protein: CASSVGGEGYEQYF
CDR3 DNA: TGTGCCAGCAGCGTCGGAGGAGAGGGCTACGAGCAGTACTTC

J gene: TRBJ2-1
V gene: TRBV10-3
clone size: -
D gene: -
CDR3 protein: CAISGLAAPYYNEQFF
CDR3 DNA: TGTGCCATCAGTGGCTTAGCGGCCCCCTACTACAATGAGCAGTTCTTC

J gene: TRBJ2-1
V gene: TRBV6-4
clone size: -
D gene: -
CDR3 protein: CASSEGRILSYNEQFF
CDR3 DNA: TGTGCCAGCAGCGAAGGGAGGATACTATCCTACAATGAGCAGTTCTTC

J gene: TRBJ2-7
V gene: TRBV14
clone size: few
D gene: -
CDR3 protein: CASSQDRTYEQYF
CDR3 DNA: TGTGCCAGCAGCCAAGACAGAACCTACGAGCAGTACTTC

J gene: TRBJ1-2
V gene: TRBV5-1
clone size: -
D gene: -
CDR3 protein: CASSLEVGFGPYGYTF
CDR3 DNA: TGCGCCAGCAGCTTGGAGGTCGGGTTTGGCCCCTATGGCTACACCTTC

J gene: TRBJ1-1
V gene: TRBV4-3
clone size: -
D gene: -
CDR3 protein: CASSQDSAYTEAFF
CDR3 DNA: TGCGCCAGCAGCCAAGATTCGGCGTACACTGAAGCTTTCTTT

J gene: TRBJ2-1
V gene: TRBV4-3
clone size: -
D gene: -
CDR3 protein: CASSQDRGMGYNEQFF
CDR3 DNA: TGCGCCAGCAGCCAAGATAGGGGAATGGGCTACAATGAGCAGTTCTTC

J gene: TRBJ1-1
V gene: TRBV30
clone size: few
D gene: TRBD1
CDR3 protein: CAWSQGAAEAFF
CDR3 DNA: TGTGCCTGGAGTCAGGGGGCCGCTGAAGCTTTCTTT

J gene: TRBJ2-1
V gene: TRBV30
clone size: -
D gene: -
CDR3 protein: CAWSVNRWNEQFF
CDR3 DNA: TGTGCCTGGAGTGTAAATCGGTGGAATGAGCAGTTCTTC

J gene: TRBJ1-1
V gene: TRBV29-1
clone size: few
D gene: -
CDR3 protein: CSVGTLANTEAFF
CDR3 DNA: TGCAGCGTTGGGACCCTGGCGAACACTGAAGCTTTCTTT

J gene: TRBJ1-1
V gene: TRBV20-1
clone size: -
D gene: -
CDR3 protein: CSAPDTEAFF
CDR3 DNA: TGCAGTGCTCCGGACACTGAAGCTTTCTTT

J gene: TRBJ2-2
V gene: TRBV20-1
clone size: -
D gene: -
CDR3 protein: CSARGGDLMNTGELFF
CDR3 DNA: TGCAGTGCTAGAGGGGGAGATTTGATGAACACCGGGGAGCTGTTTTTT

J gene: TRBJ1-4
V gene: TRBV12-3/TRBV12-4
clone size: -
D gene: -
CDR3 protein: CASRPLQGPQEKLFF
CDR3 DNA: TGTGCCAGCAGGCCCCTACAGGGACCCCAAGAAAAACTGTTTTTT

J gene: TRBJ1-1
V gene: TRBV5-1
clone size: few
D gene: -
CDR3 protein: CASSPPNSDMNTEAFF
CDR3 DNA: TGCGCCAGCAGCCCACCAAATTCGGACATGAACACTGAAGCTTTCTTT

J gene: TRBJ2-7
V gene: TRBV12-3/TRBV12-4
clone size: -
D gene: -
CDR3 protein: CASSWRPRREQYF
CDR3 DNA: TGTGCCAGCAGTTGGCGACCCCGACGCGAGCAGTACTTC

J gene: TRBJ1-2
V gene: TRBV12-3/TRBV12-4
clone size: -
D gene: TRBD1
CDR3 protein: CASSHGQGIRYYGYTF
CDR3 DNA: TGTGCCAGCAGTCACGGACAGGGTATTAGGTACTATGGCTACACCTTC